These T cell receptor beta chains were read from a single sample in a study of blood T cell repertoires in COVID-19. The table came from immunoSEQ multiplex PCR; TCRdb's copy has only in-frame clones and leaves some out. The profile shows 200,000 to 300,000 clones, 85% to 90% of them singletons. The specimen sequenced was PBMCs or T cells enriched from blood (not recorded which). These receptors all come from a man aged 45 to 65 who had been exposed to COVID-19. Both conserved end residues are part of each CDR3. A D gene is named only where the DNA matches it firmly. A row's size may be missing; if present it is once, few, many or a size class.

abundance,v_gene,d_gene,j_gene,CDR3nt,CDR3aa
.,TRBV5-4,.,TRBJ1-1,TGTGCCAGCAGCACGGGGGGGGTTATGAACACTGAAGCTTTCTTT,CASSTGGVMNTEAFF
.,TRBV3-1/TRBV3-2,.,TRBJ1-5,TGTGCCAGCAGCCAAGGGGCCTACAGGGGCAATCAGCCCCAGCATTTT,CASSQGAYRGNQPQHF
.,TRBV5-1,.,TRBJ1-4,TGCGCCAGCAGCTCAAACGTCTTCGGGGATGAAAAACTGTTTTTT,CASSSNVFGDEKLFF
.,TRBV2,.,TRBJ1-2,TGTGCCAGCAGTGCCCAGGGGTCTAACTATGGCTACACCTTC,CASSAQGSNYGYTF
.,TRBV11-3,TRBD1,TRBJ2-1,TGTGCCAGCAGCTTAGGACAGGGGACCAACAATGAGCAGTTCTTC,CASSLGQGTNNEQFF
.,TRBV7-3,.,TRBJ2-3,TGTGCCAGCAGCAGAGACTCCGGCTCCGGAGATACGCAGTATTTT,CASSRDSGSGDTQYF
.,TRBV5-1,TRBD2,TRBJ2-5,TGCGCCAGCAGCTTGACCTCTAGCGGTGAGACCCAGTACTTC,CASSLTSSGETQYF
.,TRBV7-9,TRBD1,TRBJ1-6,TGTGCCAGCAGACGTCGGACAGGGAGGGATTCACCCCTCCACTTT,CASRRRTGRDSPLHF
.,TRBV19,TRBD1,TRBJ1-5,TGTGCCAGTAGTACCGGGACAGCTTATAGCAATCAGCCCCAGCATTTT,CASSTGTAYSNQPQHF
.,TRBV5-1,.,TRBJ1-4,TGCGCCAGCAAGGGGGTCACAGCCAGTGGTGAAAAACTGTTTTTT,CASKGVTASGEKLFF
few,TRBV5-1,.,TRBJ1-1,TGCGCCAGCAGCTTGGGGGCAGGCCCGACTGAAGCTTTCTTT,CASSLGAGPTEAFF
.,TRBV28,.,TRBJ1-4,TGTGCCAGCTCTGTTGGAGGGAATCTTGAAAAACTGTTTTTT,CASSVGGNLEKLFF
.,TRBV28,.,TRBJ1-5,TGTGCCAGCAGTTTTTTACAGGGTGAGGGTCAGCCCCAGCATTTT,CASSFLQGEGQPQHF
.,TRBV27,TRBD2,TRBJ2-3,TGTGCCAGCAGTCCTGGACTAGGGTTGGATACGCAGTATTTT,CASSPGLGLDTQYF
.,TRBV6-5,TRBD1,TRBJ1-6,TGTGCCAGCATTAGGGGACAGAGTGTTTCCTCACCCCTCCACTTT,CASIRGQSVSSPLHF
.,TRBV24-1,TRBD1,TRBJ1-2,TGTGCCACCAGTGATCTGACAGGGAACTATGGCTACACCTTC,CATSDLTGNYGYTF
.,TRBV10-3,.,TRBJ1-3,TGTGCCATCAGTGAGAGATGGACAGCCGAACTCTCTGGAAACACCATATATTTT,CAISERWTAELSGNTIYF
.,TRBV11-3,TRBD2,TRBJ2-1,TGTGCCAGCAGCCCGGGACTAGCCTCCAATGAGCAGTTCTTC,CASSPGLASNEQFF
.,TRBV10-3,TRBD1,TRBJ2-5,TGTGCCATCAGTGAGTCGGGACAGAGATACCAAGAGACCCAGTACTTC,CAISESGQRYQETQYF
few,TRBV24-1,.,TRBJ2-1,TGTGCCACCAGTGATTTCGCCAGGGGCTCCTACAATGAGCAGTTCTTC,CATSDFARGSYNEQFF
.,TRBV28,.,TRBJ1-5,TGTGCCAGCAGTTTAGACCTGGGAGATAGCAATCAGCCCCAGCATTTT,CASSLDLGDSNQPQHF
once,TRBV18,.,TRBJ1-5,.,CASSPLQREQPQHF
.,TRBV18,.,TRBJ1-1,TGTGCCAGCTCTTGGGGCGAAAACACTGAAGCTTTCTTT,CASSWGENTEAFF
.,TRBV27,.,TRBJ1-6,TGTGCCAGCCGCAGTTTACCCAGGTTCGGTAATTTCGTCTCCTATAATTCACCCCTCCACTTT,CASRSLPRFGNFVSYNSPLHF
.,TRBV10-3,.,TRBJ2-3,TGTGCCATCAGTGTTGGAGGGTCAAAGGCAGATACGCAGTATTTT,CAISVGGSKADTQYF